This T cell receptor beta chain originates from a study of OX40 agonist ivuxolimab in advanced cancers. About the research overall: The patients received agonistic anti-OX40 (CD134) antibody ivuxolimab. Dose-escalation subjects each had hepatocellular carcinoma, melanoma, renal cell or head and neck cancer. Study observations and caveats: The expanded peripheral T cells' antigen specificity was not determined.

A word on this clone: The antigen remains undetermined.

This table comes from immunoSEQ multiplex PCR, and its TCRdb copy is limited to in-frame clones, with some not included. Here the sample spans fewer than 90,000 clones, less than 90% being singletons. Germline CDR1 LNHDA, CDR2 SQIVND (reference sequence). The CDR3 consists of 15 residues. V was clipped by 1 base and J by 11 bases; unmatched bases: 11. This TCR derives from an adult with an advanced solid tumor such as melanoma, head and neck, liver or kidney cancer. V gene TRBV19 combines with J gene TRBJ1-5, with 7 nucleotides matching TRBD1. The source was CD4+ or CD8+ T cells sorted from blood, collected in a trial of the OX40 agonist ivuxolimab. CDR3: CASSIGRGAPPAQHF. In DNA, the CDR3 is TGTGCCAGTAGTATAGGCAGGGGGGCTCCACCGGCCCAGCATTTT.